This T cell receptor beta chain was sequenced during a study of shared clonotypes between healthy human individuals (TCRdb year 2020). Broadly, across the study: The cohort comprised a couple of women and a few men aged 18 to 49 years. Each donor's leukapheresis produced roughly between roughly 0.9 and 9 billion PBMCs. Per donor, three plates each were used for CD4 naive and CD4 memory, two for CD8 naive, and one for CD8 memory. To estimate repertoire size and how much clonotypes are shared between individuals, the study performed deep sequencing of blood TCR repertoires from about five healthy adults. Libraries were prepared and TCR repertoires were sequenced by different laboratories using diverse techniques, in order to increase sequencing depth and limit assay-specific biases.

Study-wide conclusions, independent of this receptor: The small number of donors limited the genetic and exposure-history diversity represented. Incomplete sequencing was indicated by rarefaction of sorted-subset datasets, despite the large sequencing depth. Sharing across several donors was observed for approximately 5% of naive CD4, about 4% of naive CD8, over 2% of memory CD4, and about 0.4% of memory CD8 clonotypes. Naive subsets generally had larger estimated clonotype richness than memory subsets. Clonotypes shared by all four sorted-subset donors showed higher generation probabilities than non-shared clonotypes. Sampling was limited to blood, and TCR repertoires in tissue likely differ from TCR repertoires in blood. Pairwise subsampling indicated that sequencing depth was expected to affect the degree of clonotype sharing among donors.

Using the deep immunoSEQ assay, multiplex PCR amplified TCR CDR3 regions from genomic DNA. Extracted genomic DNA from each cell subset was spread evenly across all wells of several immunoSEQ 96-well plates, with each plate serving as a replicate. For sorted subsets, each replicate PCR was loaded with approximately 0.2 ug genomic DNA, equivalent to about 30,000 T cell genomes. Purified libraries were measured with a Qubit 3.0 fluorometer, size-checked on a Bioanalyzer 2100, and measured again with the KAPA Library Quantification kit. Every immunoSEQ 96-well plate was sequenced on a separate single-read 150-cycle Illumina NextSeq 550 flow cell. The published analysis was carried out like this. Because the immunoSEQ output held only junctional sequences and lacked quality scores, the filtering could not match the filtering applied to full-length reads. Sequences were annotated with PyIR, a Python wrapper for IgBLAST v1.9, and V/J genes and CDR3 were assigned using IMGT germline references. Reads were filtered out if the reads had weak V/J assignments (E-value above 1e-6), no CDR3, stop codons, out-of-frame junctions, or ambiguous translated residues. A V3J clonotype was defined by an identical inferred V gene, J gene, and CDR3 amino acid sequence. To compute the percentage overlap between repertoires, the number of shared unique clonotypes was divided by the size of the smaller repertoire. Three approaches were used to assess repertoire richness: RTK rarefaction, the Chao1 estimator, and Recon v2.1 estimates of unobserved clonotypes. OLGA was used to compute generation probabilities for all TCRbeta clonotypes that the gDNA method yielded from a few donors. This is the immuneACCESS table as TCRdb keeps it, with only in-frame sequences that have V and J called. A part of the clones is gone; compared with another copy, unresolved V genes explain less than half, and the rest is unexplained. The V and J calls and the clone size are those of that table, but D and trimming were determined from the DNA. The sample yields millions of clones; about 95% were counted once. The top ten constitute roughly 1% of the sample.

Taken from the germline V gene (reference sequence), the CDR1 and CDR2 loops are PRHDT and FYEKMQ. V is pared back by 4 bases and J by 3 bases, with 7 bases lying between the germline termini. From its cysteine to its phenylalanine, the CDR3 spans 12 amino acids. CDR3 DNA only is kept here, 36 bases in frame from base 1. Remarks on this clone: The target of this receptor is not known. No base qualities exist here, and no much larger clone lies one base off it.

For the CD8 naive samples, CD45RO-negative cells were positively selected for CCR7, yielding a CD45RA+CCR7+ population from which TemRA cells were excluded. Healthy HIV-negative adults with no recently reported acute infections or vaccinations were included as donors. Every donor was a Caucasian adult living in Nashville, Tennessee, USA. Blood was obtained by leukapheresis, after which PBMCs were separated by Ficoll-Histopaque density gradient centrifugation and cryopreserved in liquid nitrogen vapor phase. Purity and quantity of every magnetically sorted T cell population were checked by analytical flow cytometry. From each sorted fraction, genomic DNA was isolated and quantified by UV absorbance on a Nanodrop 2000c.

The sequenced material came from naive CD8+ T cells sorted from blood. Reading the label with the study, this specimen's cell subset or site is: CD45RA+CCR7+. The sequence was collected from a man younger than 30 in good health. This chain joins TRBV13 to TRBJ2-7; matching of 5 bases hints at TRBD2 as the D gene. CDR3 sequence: CASSYTSYEQYF. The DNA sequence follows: TGTGCCAGCAGCTATACTAGCTACGAGCAGTACTTC.